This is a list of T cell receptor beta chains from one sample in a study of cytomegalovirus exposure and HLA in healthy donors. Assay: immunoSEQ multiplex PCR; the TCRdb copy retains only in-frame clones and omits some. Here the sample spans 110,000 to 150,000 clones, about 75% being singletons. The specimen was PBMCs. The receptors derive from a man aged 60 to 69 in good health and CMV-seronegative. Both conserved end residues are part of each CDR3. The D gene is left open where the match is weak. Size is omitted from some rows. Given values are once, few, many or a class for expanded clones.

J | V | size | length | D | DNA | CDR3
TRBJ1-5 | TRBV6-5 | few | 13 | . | TGTGCCAGCAGGGCAGGGGCCCGTCAGCCCCAGCATTTT | CASRAGARQPQHF
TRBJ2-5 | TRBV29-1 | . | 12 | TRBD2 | TGCAGCGTTGTAACTAGCGGAGAGACCCAGTACTTC | CSVVTSGETQYF
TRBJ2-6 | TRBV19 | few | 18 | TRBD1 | TGTGCCAGTAGTCTCGTGAGACAGGGAACCCCTGGGGCCAACGTCCTGACTTTC | CASSLVRQGTPGANVLTF
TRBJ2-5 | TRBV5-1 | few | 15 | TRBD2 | TGCGCCAGCAGCACTAGCGGGAGGACGGGGGAGACCCAGTACTTC | CASSTSGRTGETQYF
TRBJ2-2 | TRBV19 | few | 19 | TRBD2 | TGTGCCAGTAGTATAGACTCGGTCGGCGGGAGGGGTTCTACCGGGGAGCTGTTTTTT | CASSIDSVGGRGSTGELFF
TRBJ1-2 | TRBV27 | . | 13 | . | TGTGCCAGCAGCCTACAGGGAACGTATGGCTACACCTTC | CASSLQGTYGYTF
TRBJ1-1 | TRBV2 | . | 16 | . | TGTGCCAGCAGACCAGGGACTCGAGGGGTAGGCACTGAAGCTTTCTTT | CASRPGTRGVGTEAFF
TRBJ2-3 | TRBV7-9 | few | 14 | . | TGTGCCAGCAGCTTAGCGGGGCGAACAGATACGCAGTATTTT | CASSLAGRTDTQYF
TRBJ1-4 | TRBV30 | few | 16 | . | TGTGCCTGGAGTATGGGCGGGGGCGGGTGGAATGAAAAACTGTTTTTT | CAWSMGGGGWNEKLFF
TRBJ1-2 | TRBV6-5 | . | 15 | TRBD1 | TGTGCCAGCAGTGGGAGCGGACAGGGGTTCTATGGCTACACCTTC | CASSGSGQGFYGYTF
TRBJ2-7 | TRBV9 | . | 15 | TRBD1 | TGTGCCAGCAGCGTCGGTGAGACAGGGGACTACGAGCAGTACTTC | CASSVGETGDYEQYF
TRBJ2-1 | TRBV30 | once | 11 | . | TGTGCCTGGAGTGCTGGCGGAGAGCAGTTCTTC | CAWSAGGEQFF
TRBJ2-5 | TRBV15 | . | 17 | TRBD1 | TGTGCCACCAGCGACCGGACAGGGCAGGGTATAGGAGAGACCCAGTACTTC | CATSDRTGQGIGETQYF
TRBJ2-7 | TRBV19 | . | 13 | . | TGTGCCAGTAAGGTCCGGACGGGGGACGAGCAGTACTTC | CASKVRTGDEQYF
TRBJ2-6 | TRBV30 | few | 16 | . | TGTGCCTGGAGTGTACGGAGTGGCTCTGGGGCCAACGTCCTGACTTTC | CAWSVRSGSGANVLTF
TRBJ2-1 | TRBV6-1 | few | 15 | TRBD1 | TGTGCCAGCACCCCTGGACAGGCCCCCTACAATGAGCAGTTCTTC | CASTPGQAPYNEQFF
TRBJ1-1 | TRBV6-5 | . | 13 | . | TGTGCCAGCACCACGGAGCTATCCACTGAAGCTTTCTTT | CASTTELSTEAFF
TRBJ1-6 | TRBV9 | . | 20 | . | TGTGCCAGCAGCGTAGCTTGGGGGGAAAGGCTAAGCTCCTATAATTCACCCCTCCACTTT | CASSVAWGERLSSYNSPLHF
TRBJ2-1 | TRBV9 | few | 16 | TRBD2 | TGTGCCAGCAGCGTAGGTGGAGCGGGGGCCTCTTATGAGCAGTTCTTC | CASSVGGAGASYEQFF
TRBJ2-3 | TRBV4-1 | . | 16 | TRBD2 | TGCGCCAGCAGCCGTCAGACTAGCGGGGACACAGATACGCAGTATTTT | CASSRQTSGDTDTQYF
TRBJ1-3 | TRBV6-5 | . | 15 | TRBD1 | TGTGCCAGCAGGAGGGACAGGGTCTCTGGAAACACCATATATTTT | CASRRDRVSGNTIYF
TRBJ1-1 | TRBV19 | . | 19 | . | TGTGCCAGTAGTATAGGCCGGATTCGACAGGCCATATCGAACACTGAAGCTTTCTTT | CASSIGRIRQAISNTEAFF
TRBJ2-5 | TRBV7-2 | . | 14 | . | TGTGCCAGCAGCCCGGGGTTGACGGAAGAGACCCAGTACTTC | CASSPGLTEETQYF
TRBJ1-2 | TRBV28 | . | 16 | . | TGTGCCAGCAGTTCCCCTTGGGGGGGGGAGGCTAAGGGCTACACCTTC | CASSSPWGGEAKGYTF
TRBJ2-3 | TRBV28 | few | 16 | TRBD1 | TGTGCCAGCAGTTTATCGTGGCAGGGGGCCACAGATACGCAGTATTTT | CASSLSWQGATDTQYF
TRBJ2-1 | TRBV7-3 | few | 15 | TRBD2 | TGTGCCAGCAGCCCCGAGGGAGGGCCCTCCAATGAGCAGTTCTTC | CASSPEGGPSNEQFF
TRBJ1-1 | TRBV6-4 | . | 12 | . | TGTGCCAGCAGAAACGGGAACACTGAAGCTTTCTTT | CASRNGNTEAFF
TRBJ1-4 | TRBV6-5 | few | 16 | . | TGTGCCAGCAGTTACCTCTCGGTATCGGGTAATGAAAAACTGTTTTTT | CASSYLSVSGNEKLFF
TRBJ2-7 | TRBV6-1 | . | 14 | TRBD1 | TGTGCCAGCAGGGGCCCGGGACAGGGTTCCCCCGAGTACTTC | CASRGPGQGSPEYF
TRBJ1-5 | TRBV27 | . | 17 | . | TGTGCCAGCAGTTTATACGCCCTGGGGGGTGTGTATCAGCCCCAGCATTTT | CASSLYALGGVYQPQHF
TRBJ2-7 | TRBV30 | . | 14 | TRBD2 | TGTGCCTGGAGTCGGACTAGCGGGAGGTACGAGCAGTACTTC | CAWSRTSGRYEQYF
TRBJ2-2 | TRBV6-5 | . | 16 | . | TGTGCCAGCAGTTACTCGAGAGAACCGTGGACCGGGGAGCTGTTTTTT | CASSYSREPWTGELFF